A single sample is the source of the 29 T cell receptor beta chains below, sequenced in a study of Graves' ophthalmopathy and Graves' hyperthyroidism. The authors amplified TCR beta CDR3 regions, and they did so from RNA transcripts for repertoire sequencing. After a first-round RT-PCR with HTBI primers, a second-round multiplex PCR was run. TCRdb re-called the multiplex PCR reads with MiXCR, one entry per CDR3 protein. The table shows about 1.2 million distinct CDR3 sequences, with about two fifths occurring only once. Sequencing used peripheral blood or thyroid tissue (not recorded which). The receptors were gathered from an adult man with Graves' hyperthyroidism.

This clonotype was seen at least ten times. The V gene is TRBV15, the J gene TRBJ1-4; D is undetermined. The CDR3 spans 13 residues. Germline V lookup: CDR1 LNHNV, CDR2 YYDKDF (reference sequence). The germline V and J ends were trimmed by 1 base and 8 bases, with 8 bases remaining between them. CDR3 coding DNA: TGTGCCACCAGCAGAGTGGTGGGCGAAAAACTGTTTTTT. Encoded protein: CATSRVVGEKLFF.

About this clonotype itself: A much larger clone is a single base away; this may be a read error. This rearrangement joins TRBV2 to TRBJ2-7; 7 bases line up with TRBD2. Per germline, CDR1 SNHLY and CDR2 FYNNEI. With 3 bases clipped from V and 4 bases from J, the junction kept 9 bases outside the gene matches. The CDR3 is made up of 15 amino acids. The CDR3: CASSEEGGPSYEQYF. CDR3 bases: TGTGCCAGCAGTGAGGAGGGAGGGCCTAGTTACGAGCAGTACTTC.

The CDR3 region is CSARSPGLAKNEQYF. CDR3 nucleotides: TGCAGTGCTAGAAGTCCGGGACTAGCTAAGAACGAGCAGTACTTC. This chain uses TRBV20-1 with TRBJ2-7; 9 bases fit TRBD2. The CDR3 contains 15 residues. From germline, CDR1 is DFQATT and CDR2 SNEGSKA (reference sequence). V gave up 2 bases and J gave up 5 bases; unmatched junction bases: 10.

This clonotype has only a few counts. CDR3 DNA sequence: TGTGCCAGCTCAGGGCCCGGAAACACCTTC. Amino acids: CASSGPGNTF. The rearrangement uses TRBV19 and TRBJ1-2; D perhaps matches TRBD1 (5 bases). The CDR3 consists of 10 residues. With 9 bases removed from V and 12 bases from J, the gap between germline ends came to 14 bases. CDR1 is LNHDA, CDR2 SQIVND, per germline (reference sequence).

The chain carries TRBV7-6 and TRBJ2-2; D is possibly TRBD1 or TRBD2 (6 bases each). CDR3 length equals 16 residues. Germline CDR1 SGHVS, CDR2 FNYEAQ. Trimming stripped 1 base from V and 5 bases from J, with 14 bases between. In DNA, the CDR3 is TGTGCCAGCAGCTTAGATAGTACAGGGAGGACCGGGGAGCTGTTTTTT. It yields the protein CASSLDSTGRTGELFF.

This chain links TRBV20-1 with TRBJ2-2, with 8 nucleotides matching TRBD1. The V segment lost 5 bases and the J segment 0 bases; nucleotides outside the gene matches: 2. This CDR3 contains 14 residues. CDR1 DFQATT and CDR2 SNEGSKA come from the germline V gene (reference sequence). The DNA of the CDR3 is TGCAGTGCTGGGGACAGGTCGAACACCGGGGAGCTGTTTTTT. Its translation is CSAGDRSNTGELFF.

This clonotype appeared many times. V usage is TRBV2 and J usage is TRBJ1-5; TRBD1 aligns across 12 bases. Germline trimming cut 8 bases from V and 6 bases from J; bases unmatched to any gene: 8. Per the germline V gene, CDR1 is SNHLY and CDR2 is FYNNEI. The CDR3 extends over 15 amino acids. The CDR3 spells CASLSGTGGGQPQHF. In DNA, the CDR3 is TGTGCCAGCCTCTCCGGGACAGGGGGCGGTCAGCCCCAGCATTTT.

About this clonotype itself: One junction end does not reproduce the germline sequence, and a read error may be involved. This chain links TRBV12-3 or TRBV12-4 with TRBJ1-4; D might be TRBD1 (5 bases). The CDR3 is made up of 12 amino acids. CDR3 DNA: TGTGCCAGCAGTTCGGGACGGGAAAAATCCGAGTTT. This translates into CASSSGREKSEF.

This clonotype was seen repeatedly, ten times or more. This chain joins TRBV4-1 and TRBJ1-2; D might be TRBD1 (5 bases). Trimming removed 1 base from V and 6 bases from J, with 18 bases in between. The CDR3 has 16 amino acids. CDR1 is MGHRA, CDR2 YSYEKL, per germline. This CDR3 reads CASSQVSGDVRDGYTF. The CDR3 bases are TGCGCCAGCAGCCAAGTGTCCGGGGACGTACGGGATGGCTACACCTTC.

Details on this clonotype: With a much larger clone just one base away, this may be a read error. This chain connects TRBV20-1 to TRBJ1-3, with D maybe TRBD1 (5 bases). Germline V gene lookup returns CDR1 DFQATT and CDR2 SNEGSKA (reference sequence). Trimming shortened V by 6 bases and J by 8 bases, and 23 bases separated the two germline ends. The CDR3 extends over 15 amino acids. The CDR3 reads CSALVPGPPGDTIYF. The CDR3 nucleotides are TGCAGTGCACTGGTCCCGGGACCCCCGGGGGACACCATATATTTT.

As concerns this clonotype: At one end the junction does not follow the germline gene, possibly because of a read error. The chain joins TRBV10-3 to TRBJ2-7; D is perhaps TRBD1 (6 bases). This CDR3 is 16 amino acids long. CDR1 and CDR2 from the germline V gene are ENHRY and SYGVKD. CDR3 DNA sequence: TGTGCCAGCAGTGGACTCACAGGGCCGGGGAGATACGAGCAGTACTTC. Protein sequence: CASSGLTGPGRYEQYF.

This clonotype was counted a few times. The rearrangement uses TRBV5-4 and TRBJ2-7; D unresolved. The length of the CDR3 is 14 residues. Trimming cost V 1 base and J 0 bases, with 8 bases left between them. Germline V lookup: CDR1 SGHNT, CDR2 YYREEE (reference sequence). The CDR3 DNA is TGTGCCAGCAGCTTGTACACCGCCTCCTACGAGCAGTACTTC. It is translated as CASSLYTASYEQYF.

The V and J genes are TRBV28 and TRBJ1-1; unclear D gene. V was cut by 6 bases and J by 6 bases, with 11 bases left in between. Germline CDR1 and CDR2: MDHEN and SYDVKM. The CDR3 contains 12 residues. In nucleotides, the CDR3 is TGTGCCAGCAGCGGGGTAGCGGCTGAAGCTTTCTTT. Translation: CASSGVAAEAFF. Based on the CDR3 plus reference TRBV28 and TRBJ1-1, the full variable domain is DVKVTQSSRYLVKRTGEKVFLECVQDMDHENMFWYRQDPGLGLRLIYFSYDVKMKEKGDIPEGYSVSREKKERFSLILESASTNQTSMYLCASSGVAAEAFFGQGTRLTVV.

This clonotype was observed at least ten times. The chain combines TRBV20-1 with TRBJ2-7; TRBD1 matches at 7 bases. The CDR3 spans 12 residues. Germline V gene data show CDR1 as DFQATT and CDR2 as SNEGSKA (reference sequence). V shed 6 bases and J 6 bases; nucleotides not matched to a gene: 8. CDR3 bases: TGCAGTGCCCTAGACAGGGTCTCCGAGCAGTACTTC. Translating gives CSALDRVSEQYF.

The genes are TRBV4-1 and TRBJ1-3; D gene unclear. The CDR3 totals 16 residues. Germline CDR1 is MGHRA and CDR2 is YSYEKL. Between the trimmed V and J ends, which lost 0 bases and 0 bases, there was a span of 9 bases. CDR3 coding DNA: TGCGCCAGCAGCCAAGACCTGGGAAGCTCTGGAAACACCATATATTTT. Amino acid sequence: CASSQDLGSSGNTIYF.

This clonotype was found once. The chain couples TRBV5-1 to TRBJ2-1, with TRBD1 matching 7 bases. The CDR3 loop spans 16 amino acids. V trimming: 5 bases; J trimming: 5 bases; junction bases outside the gene matches: 13. Looked up from germline, CDR1 is SGHRS and CDR2 is YFSETQ. CDR3 loop: CASSSGQAVLHNEQFF. CDR3 bases: TGCGCCAGCAGTTCCGGACAGGCCGTGCTCCACAATGAGCAGTTCTTC.

With regard to this clonotype: A read error may explain this, as a much larger clone is one base away. The J gene is TRBJ1-5, the V gene TRBV19; 9 positions match TRBD1. From germline, CDR1 is LNHDA and CDR2 SQIVND (reference sequence). V trimming: 0 bases; J trimming: 4 bases; junction bases outside the gene matches: 1. The CDR3 has 15 residues. CDR3 in DNA: TGTGCCAGTAGTATAGATGGGACAGGGAATCAGCCCCAGCATTTT. It is translated as CASSIDGTGNQPQHF.

This clonotype was found many times. This sequence joins TRBV29-1 and TRBJ2-7, with 8 bases fitting TRBD1. This CDR3 contains 14 residues. Looked up from germline, CDR1 is SQVTM and CDR2 is ANQGSEA. The V and J ends lost 4 bases and 6 bases, in that order; junction bases with no gene match: 11. The CDR3 region has the DNA TGCAGCGTTGCCCCGGGACAGGTAGTCGGCGAGCAGTACTTC. Protein product: CSVAPGQVVGEQYF.

This clonotype was seen many times. This rearrangement joins TRBV12-3 or TRBV12-4 to TRBJ1-2; D uncertain. The V gene lost 4 bases and the J gene lost 3 bases, with 9 bases spanning the gap. The CDR3 spans 13 residues. This chain's CDR3 is CASSSYFDYGYTF. DNA for the CDR3: TGTGCCAGCAGTTCATACTTTGACTATGGCTACACCTTC.

V gene TRBV10-2 combines with J gene TRBJ1-1; 8 bases match TRBD1. The CDR3 extends over 16 amino acids. V lost 7 bases to trimming and J lost 0 bases; unmatched junction nucleotides: 10. Germline V CDR1 and CDR2: WSHSY, SAAADI. The chain's CDR3 is CASTRTGSTLNTEAFF. The CDR3 DNA is TGCGCCAGCACACGGACAGGGTCGACCTTGAACACTGAAGCTTTCTTT.

Remarks on this clonotype: Possible read error: a much larger clone is one base away. The rearrangement joins TRBV5-1 to TRBJ1-3, with TRBD1 as a possible D gene (6 bases). The CDR3 is 15 residues long. Germline loops: CDR1 SGHRS, CDR2 YFSETQ. V lost 8 bases, J lost 2 bases, and 17 bases lay in between. The CDR3 protein is CASRPSRTAGNTIYF. Written as DNA, the CDR3 is TGCGCCAGTAGACCTTCTCGGACAGCTGGAAACACCATATATTTT.

The J gene is TRBJ2-2, the V gene TRBV4-3, with D uncertain. The V gene's germline CDR1 is LGHNA and CDR2 YSLEER. V lost 0 bases, J lost 1 base, and 6 bases lay in between. The CDR3 sequence is 15 residues long. This chain's CDR3 is CASSQEAQNTGELFF. CDR3 coding DNA: TGCGCCAGCAGCCAAGAAGCGCAGAACACCGGGGAGCTGTTTTTT.

The V and J genes are TRBV20-1 and TRBJ2-5; TRBD1 is a possible D gene (5 bases). The ends were cut back, 1 base at V and 4 bases at J, with 7 bases in the middle. This CDR3 region has 12 residues. Germline-derived CDR1 and CDR2 are DFQATT and SNEGSKA (reference sequence). The CDR3 protein is CSARVGVETQYF. CDR3 coding DNA: TGCAGTGCTAGAGTAGGGGTAGAGACCCAGTACTTC.

Note on this clonotype: This may come from a read error, since a much larger clone is one base off. V gene TRBV19 combines with J gene TRBJ1-2; D not certain. The V end was cut by 3 bases, the J end by 10 bases, with 12 bases between. This CDR3 comprises 12 residues. The germline V gene encodes CDR1 LNHDA and CDR2 SQIVND (reference sequence). DNA of the CDR3: TGTGCCAGTAGTATGAGACTCGGCGACTACACCTTC. This translates into CASSMRLGDYTF.

This clonotype was counted between two and nine times. The chain combines TRBV6-5 with TRBJ1-1; 9 bases agree with TRBD1. V trimming: 4 bases; J trimming: 1 base; junction bases outside the gene matches: 10. The CDR3 is 17 residues long. Germline assignment: CDR1 MNHEY and CDR2 SVGAGI. The CDR3 DNA reads TGTGCCAGCAGTTCCGGGACAGGGATAAACCCGAACACTGAAGCTTTCTTT. It is translated as CASSSGTGINPNTEAFF.

This clonotype was counted between two and nine times. The rearrangement uses TRBV6-5 and TRBJ2-7, with TRBD1 identical over 8 bases. Unmatched junction bases numbered 4, after V lost 5 bases and J lost 7 bases. Per the germline V gene, CDR1 is MNHEY and CDR2 is SVGAGI. The CDR3 loop spans 12 amino acids. Here the CDR3 reads CASSQDRVEQYF. CDR3 DNA sequence: TGTGCCAGCAGTCAGGACAGGGTTGAGCAGTACTTC.

CDR3 coding DNA: TGCAGCCAAGGAAGGGAGGCAGGCTACACCTTC. It codes for CSQGREAGYTF. This chain connects TRBV29-1 to TRBJ1-2; D gene unclear. V lost 8 bases and J lost 8, with 15 bases in between. This CDR3 spans 11 amino acids. The germline gives CDR1 SQVTM, CDR2 ANQGSEA.

The V call is TRBV29-1, the J call TRBJ2-1; the match to TRBD2 covers 10 bases. Looked up from germline, CDR1 is SQVTM and CDR2 is ANQGSEA. The CDR3 totals 12 residues. With 6 bases clipped from V and 7 bases from J, the junction kept 3 bases outside the gene matches. The CDR3 protein is CSVASGRNEQFF. DNA for the CDR3: TGCAGCGTAGCTAGCGGGAGAAATGAGCAGTTCTTC.

This clonotype occurred a few times. The chain employs TRBV5-1 and TRBJ2-7; D uncertain. Trimming cost V 6 bases and J 0 bases, with 25 bases left between them. CDR3 length equals 18 residues. Germline loops: CDR1 SGHRS, CDR2 YFSETQ. This CDR3 reads CASTAAYGEKGTSYEQYF. The CDR3 DNA sequence: TGCGCCAGCACCGCAGCTTATGGGGAAAAGGGAACCTCCTACGAGCAGTACTTC.